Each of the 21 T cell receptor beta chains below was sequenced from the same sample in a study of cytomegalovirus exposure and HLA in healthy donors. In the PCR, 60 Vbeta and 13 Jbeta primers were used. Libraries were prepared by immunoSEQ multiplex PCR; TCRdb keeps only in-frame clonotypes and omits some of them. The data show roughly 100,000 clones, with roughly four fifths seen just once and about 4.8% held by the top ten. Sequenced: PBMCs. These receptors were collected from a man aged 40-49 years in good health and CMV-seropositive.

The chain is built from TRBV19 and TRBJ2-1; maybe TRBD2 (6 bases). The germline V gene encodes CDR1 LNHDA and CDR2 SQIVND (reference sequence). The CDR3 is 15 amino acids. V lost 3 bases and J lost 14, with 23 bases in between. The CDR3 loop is CASSMGGGSGSGKFF. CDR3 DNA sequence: TGTGCCAGTAGTATGGGGGGAGGAAGCGGGTCTGGAAAGTTCTTC.

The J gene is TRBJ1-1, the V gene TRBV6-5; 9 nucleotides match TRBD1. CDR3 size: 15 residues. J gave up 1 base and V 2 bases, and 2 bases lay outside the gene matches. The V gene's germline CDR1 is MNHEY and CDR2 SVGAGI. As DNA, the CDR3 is TGTGCCAGCAGTTACGGACAGGGGCAGAACACTGAAGCTTTCTTT. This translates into CASSYGQGQNTEAFF.

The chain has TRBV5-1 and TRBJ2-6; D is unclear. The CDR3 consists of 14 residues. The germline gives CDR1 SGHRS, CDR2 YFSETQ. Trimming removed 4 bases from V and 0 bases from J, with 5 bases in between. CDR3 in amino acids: CASSIVSGANVLTF. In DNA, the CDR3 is TGCGCCAGCAGCATAGTCTCTGGGGCCAACGTCCTGACTTTC. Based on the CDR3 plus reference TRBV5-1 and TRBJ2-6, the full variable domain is KAGVTQTPRYLIKTRGQQVTLSCSPISGHRSVSWYQQTPGQGLQFLFEYFSETQRNKGNFPGRFSGRQFSNSRSEMNVSTLELGDSALYLCASSIVSGANVLTFGAGSRLTVL.

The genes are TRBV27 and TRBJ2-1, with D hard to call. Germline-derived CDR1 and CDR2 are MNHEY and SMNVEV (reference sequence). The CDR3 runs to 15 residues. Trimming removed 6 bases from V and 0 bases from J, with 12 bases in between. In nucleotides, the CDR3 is TGTGCCAGCAGACCGATGAGGAGCTCCTACAATGAGCAGTTCTTC. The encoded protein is CASRPMRSSYNEQFF.

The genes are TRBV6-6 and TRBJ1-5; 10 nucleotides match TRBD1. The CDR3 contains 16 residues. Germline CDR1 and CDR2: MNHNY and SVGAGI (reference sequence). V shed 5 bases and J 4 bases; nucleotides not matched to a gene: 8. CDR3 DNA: TGTGCCAGCAGTCGCCCGGGACAGGGGTTTAATCAGCCCCAGCATTTT. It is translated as CASSRPGQGFNQPQHF.

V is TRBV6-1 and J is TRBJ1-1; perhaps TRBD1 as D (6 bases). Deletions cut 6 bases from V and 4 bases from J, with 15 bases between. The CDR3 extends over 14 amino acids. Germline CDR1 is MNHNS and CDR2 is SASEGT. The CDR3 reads CASRKKGVTTEAFF. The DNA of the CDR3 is TGTGCCAGCAGAAAAAAGGGGGTTACCACTGAAGCTTTCTTT.

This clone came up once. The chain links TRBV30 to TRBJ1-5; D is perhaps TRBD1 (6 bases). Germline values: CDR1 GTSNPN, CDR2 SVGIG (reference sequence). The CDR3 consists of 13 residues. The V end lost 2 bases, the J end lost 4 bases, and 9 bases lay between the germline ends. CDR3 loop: CAWSWGLNQPQHF. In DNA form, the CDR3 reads TGTGCCTGGAGTTGGGGGCTTAATCAGCCCCAGCATTTT.

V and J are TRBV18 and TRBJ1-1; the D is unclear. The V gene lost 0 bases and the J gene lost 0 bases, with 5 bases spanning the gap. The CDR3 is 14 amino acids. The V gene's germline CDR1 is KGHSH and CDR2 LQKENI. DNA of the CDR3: TGTGCCAGCTCACCACCGAACATGAACACTGAAGCTTTCTTT. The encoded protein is CASSPPNMNTEAFF.

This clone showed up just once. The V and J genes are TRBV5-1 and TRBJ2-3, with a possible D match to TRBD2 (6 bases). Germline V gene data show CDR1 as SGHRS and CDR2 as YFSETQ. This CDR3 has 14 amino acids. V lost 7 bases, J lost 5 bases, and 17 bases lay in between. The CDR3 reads CASSLGGSGDTQYF. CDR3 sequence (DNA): TGCGCCAGCTCCCTCGGAGGGAGTGGAGATACGCAGTATTTT.

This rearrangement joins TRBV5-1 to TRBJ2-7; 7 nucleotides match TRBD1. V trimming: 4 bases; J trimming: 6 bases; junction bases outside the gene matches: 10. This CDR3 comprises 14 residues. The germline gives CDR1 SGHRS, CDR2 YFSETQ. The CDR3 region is CASSPRTGGSEQYF. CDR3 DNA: TGCGCCAGCAGCCCAAGGACAGGAGGAAGCGAGCAGTACTTC.

CDR3 sequence: CASSSHGTVNTEAFF. DNA for the CDR3: TGCGCCAGCAGCTCACACGGGACAGTGAACACTGAAGCTTTCTTT. This chain uses TRBV5-1 with TRBJ1-1; 7 bases map to TRBD1. The CDR3 has 15 amino acids. CDR1 and CDR2 (germline): SGHRS, YFSETQ. V gave up 3 bases and J gave up 0 bases; unmatched junction bases: 5.

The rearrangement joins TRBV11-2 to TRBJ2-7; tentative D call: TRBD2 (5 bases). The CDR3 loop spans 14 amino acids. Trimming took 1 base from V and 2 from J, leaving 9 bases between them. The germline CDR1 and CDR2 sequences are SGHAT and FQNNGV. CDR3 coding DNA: TGTGCCAGCAGCTTAGGGGCTAGCACCTACGAGCAGTACTTC. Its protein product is CASSLGASTYEQYF.

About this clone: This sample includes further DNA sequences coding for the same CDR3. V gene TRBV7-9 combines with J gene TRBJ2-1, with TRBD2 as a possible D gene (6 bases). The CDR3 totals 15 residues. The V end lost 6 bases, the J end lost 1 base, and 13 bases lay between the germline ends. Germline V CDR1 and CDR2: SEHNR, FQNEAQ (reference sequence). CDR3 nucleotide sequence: TGTGCCAGCAGATATACCGGGGGATCCTACAATGAGCAGTTCTTC. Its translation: CASRYTGGSYNEQFF.

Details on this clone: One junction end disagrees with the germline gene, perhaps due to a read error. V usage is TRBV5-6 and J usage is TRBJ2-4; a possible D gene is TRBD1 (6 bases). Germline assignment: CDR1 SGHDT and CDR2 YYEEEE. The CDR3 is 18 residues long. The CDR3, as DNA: TGTGCCAGCAGCTCAAGGACAGCGTCTTTCGTTGCCAAAAACAGTCAGTACTTC. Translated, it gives CASSSRTASFVAKNSQYF.

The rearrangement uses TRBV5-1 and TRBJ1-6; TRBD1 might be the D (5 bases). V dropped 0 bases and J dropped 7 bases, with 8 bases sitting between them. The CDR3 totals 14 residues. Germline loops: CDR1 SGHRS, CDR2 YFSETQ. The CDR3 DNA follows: TGCGCCAGCAGCTTGGGGACACCAAATTCACCCCTCCACTTT. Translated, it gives CASSLGTPNSPLHF.

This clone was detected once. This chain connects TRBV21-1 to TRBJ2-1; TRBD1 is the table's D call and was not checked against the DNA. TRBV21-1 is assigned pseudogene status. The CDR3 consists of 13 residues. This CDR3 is CASSKRDRDEQFF. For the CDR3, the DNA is TGTGCCAGCAGCAAAAGGGACAGGGATGAGCAGTTCTTC.

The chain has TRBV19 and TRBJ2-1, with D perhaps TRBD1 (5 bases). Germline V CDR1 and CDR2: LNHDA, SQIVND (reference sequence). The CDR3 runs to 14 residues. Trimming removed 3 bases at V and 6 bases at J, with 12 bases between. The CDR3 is CASSIPPDTNEQFF. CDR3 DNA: TGTGCCAGTAGTATCCCCCCGGACACCAATGAGCAGTTCTTC.

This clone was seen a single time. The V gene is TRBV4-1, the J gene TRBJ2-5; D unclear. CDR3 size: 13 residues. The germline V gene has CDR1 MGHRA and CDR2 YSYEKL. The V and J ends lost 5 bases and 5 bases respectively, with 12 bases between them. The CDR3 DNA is TGCGCCAGCAGCTTCACACAGAAGGAGACCCAGTACTTC. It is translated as CASSFTQKETQYF.

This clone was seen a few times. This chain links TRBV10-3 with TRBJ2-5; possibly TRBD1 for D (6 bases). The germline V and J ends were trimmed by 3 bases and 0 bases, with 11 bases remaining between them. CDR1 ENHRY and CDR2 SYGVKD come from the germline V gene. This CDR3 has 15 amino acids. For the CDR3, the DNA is TGTGCCATCAGTGACCCCGGACAGTACCAAGAGACCCAGTACTTC. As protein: CAISDPGQYQETQYF.

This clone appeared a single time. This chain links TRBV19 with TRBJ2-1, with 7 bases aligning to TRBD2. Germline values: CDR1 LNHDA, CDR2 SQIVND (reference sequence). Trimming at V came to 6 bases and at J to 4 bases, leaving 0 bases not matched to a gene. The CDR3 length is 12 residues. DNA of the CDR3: TGTGCCAGTAGCGGGGGGTACAATGAGCAGTTCTTC. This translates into CASSGGYNEQFF.

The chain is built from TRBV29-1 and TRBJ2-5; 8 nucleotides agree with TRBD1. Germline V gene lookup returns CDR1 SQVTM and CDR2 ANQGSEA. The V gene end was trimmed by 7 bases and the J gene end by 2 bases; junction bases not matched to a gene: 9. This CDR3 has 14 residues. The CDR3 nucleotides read TGCAGCGCAAAGGACAGGGCGACTCAAGAGACCCAGTACTTC. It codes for CSAKDRATQETQYF.